This T cell receptor beta chain originates from a study of CD8 T cells in Susac syndrome. Random-hexamer reverse transcription was applied to roughly 0.5 to 1 ug RNA. It was immunoSEQ multiplex PCR that amplified TCR beta CDR3 across 54 Vbeta and 13 Jbeta. TCRdb recomputed calls from the immunoSEQ multiplex PCR reads with MiXCR, one row per CDR3 protein. The data show some 110,000 distinct CDR3 sequences, with 95% to 96% seen just once and over 0.12% held by the top ten. The material sequenced was CD4+ T cells from PBMCs. This receptor was obtained from a human donor with Susac syndrome.

The chain's CDR3 is CSAWTSGNYNEQFF. CDR3 DNA sequence: TGCAGCGCTTGGACTAGCGGGAACTACAATGAGCAGTTCTTC. V usage is TRBV29-1 and J usage is TRBJ2-1; TRBD2 matches 12 bases. Germline trimming cut 7 bases from V and 3 bases from J; bases unmatched to any gene: 4. The CDR3 extends over 14 amino acids. CDR1 and CDR2 from the germline V gene are SQVTM and ANQGSEA.